The source of this T cell receptor beta chain is a study of blood T cells in healthy people across ages. Using a J-beta primer mix together with a sample-barcoded 5' primer, a second PCR was run for roughly 7 to 12 cycles. TCRdb recomputed calls from the 5' RACE reads with MiXCR, one row per CDR3 protein. The sample consists of over 750,000 distinct CDR3 sequences, about 25% of them appearing once. Points from the study as a whole: Greater diversity and more naive CD4+ cells were seen in long-lived donors than in aged donors. Naive and antigen-experienced cells were not separated, limiting conclusive comparison.

The V end lost 2 bases, the J end lost 5 bases, and 12 bases lay between the germline ends. The CDR3 has 14 amino acids. Germline V lookup: CDR1 SGHAT, CDR2 FQNNGV. As concerns this clonotype: Its antigen is unknown.

These data were likewise used in another study, on T cells of mothers and their children. As that study records: The donor cohort consisted of a few healthy Caucasian mothers and their six children.

The sequence was collected from a boy younger than 18 in good health. The sample taken for sequencing was blood. The chain combines TRBV11-2 with TRBJ2-5; D is ambiguous. The CDR3 region is CASSLNSGPETQYF. The CDR3 nucleotides read TGTGCCAGCAGCTTAAATTCAGGTCCGGAGACCCAGTACTTC.